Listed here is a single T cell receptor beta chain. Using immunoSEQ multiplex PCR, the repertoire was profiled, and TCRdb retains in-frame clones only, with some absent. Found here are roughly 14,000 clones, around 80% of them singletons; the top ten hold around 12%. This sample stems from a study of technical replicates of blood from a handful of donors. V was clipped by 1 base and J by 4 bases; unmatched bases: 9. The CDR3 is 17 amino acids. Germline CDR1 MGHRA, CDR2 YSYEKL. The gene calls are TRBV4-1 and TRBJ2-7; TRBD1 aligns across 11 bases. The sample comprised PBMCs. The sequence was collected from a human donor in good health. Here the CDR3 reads CASSQGLRTGGFYEQYF. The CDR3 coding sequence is TGCGCCAGCAGCCAAGGGTTGCGGACAGGGGGCTTTTACGAGCAGTACTTC.